Each of the 20 T cell receptor beta chains below was sequenced from the same sample in a study of cytomegalovirus exposure and HLA in healthy donors. In the PCR, 60 Vbeta and 13 Jbeta primers were used. Clones were read by immunoSEQ multiplex PCR, and TCRdb kept only the in-frame ones, dropping some. The profile covers 110,000 to 150,000 clones, with 80% appearing a single time and about 2.2% taken by the ten largest. The sequenced sample consisted of PBMCs. These TCRs come from a young man in good health and CMV-seronegative.

CDR3 DNA: TGTGCCAGCAGCGTAGGCACAGGCGTTGCCTACGAGCAGTACTTC. This codes for CASSVGTGVAYEQYF. The J gene is TRBJ2-7, the V gene TRBV9; D might be TRBD1 (5 bases). Between the trimmed V and J ends, which lost 0 bases and 2 bases, there was a span of 12 bases. CDR3 length equals 15 residues. Germline V gives CDR1 SGDLS, CDR2 YYNGEE.

This chain links TRBV7-9 with TRBJ1-2; 7 bases line up with TRBD1. CDR1 and CDR2 (germline): SEHNR, FQNEAQ (reference sequence). Trimming cost V 2 bases and J 6 bases; bases outside gene matches: 3. The CDR3 is 13 residues long. This chain's CDR3 is CASSLNRGDGYTF. CDR3 bases: TGTGCCAGCAGCTTAAACAGGGGCGATGGCTACACCTTC. Combining the CDR3 with reference TRBV7-9 and TRBJ1-2 gives the whole variable domain DTGVSQNPRHKITKRGQNVTFRCDPISEHNRLYWYRQTLGQGPEFLTYFQNEAQLEKSRLLSDRFSAERPKGSFSTLEIQRTEQGDSAMYLCASSLNRGDGYTFGSGTRLTVV.

This chain uses TRBV19 with TRBJ2-7; 9 nucleotides match TRBD1. Losses at the gene ends were 4 bases for V and 5 bases for J; bases not matched to a gene: 6. Germline V gives CDR1 LNHDA, CDR2 SQIVND (reference sequence). The length of the CDR3 is 14 residues. The CDR3 nucleotides are TGTGCCAGTAGTACCAGGACAGGGGCAAACGAGCAGTACTTC. It translates to CASSTRTGANEQYF. Full variable domain (remainder filled in from reference TRBV19 and TRBJ2-7): DGGITQSPKYLFRKEGQNVTLSCEQNLNHDAMYWYRQDPGQGLRLIYYSQIVNDFQKGDIAEGYSVSREKKESFPLTVTSAQKNPTAFYLCASSTRTGANEQYFGPGTRLTVT.

The chain joins TRBV27 to TRBJ2-7, with 8 bases lining up with TRBD1. This CDR3 is built from 15 residues. V was clipped by 3 bases and J by 3 bases; unmatched bases: 7. Germline V gives CDR1 MNHEY, CDR2 SMNVEV (reference sequence). The CDR3, as DNA: TGTGCCAGCAGTTTGCTTCGGACAGGGTTCTACGAGCAGTACTTC. It specifies CASSLLRTGFYEQYF.

The chain joins TRBV6-5 to TRBJ2-5; D might be TRBD2 (6 bases). CDR1 is MNHEY and CDR2 is SVGAGI in the germline V gene. This CDR3 is built from 12 residues. The ends were cut back, 6 bases at V and 5 bases at J, with 10 bases in the middle. The CDR3 DNA sequence: TGTGCCAGCAGCCCCCGGGGGGAGACCCAGTACTTC. The encoded protein is CASSPRGETQYF.

The V gene is TRBV6-1, the J gene TRBJ1-6; weak D call: TRBD1 (5 bases). Germline values: CDR1 MNHNS, CDR2 SASEGT. The CDR3 runs 13 residues. Trimming stripped 6 bases from V and 9 bases from J, with 12 bases between. The CDR3 loop reads CASRGPQGSPLHF. The CDR3 DNA is TGTGCCAGCAGGGGGCCCCAGGGTTCACCCCTCCACTTT.

This clone has just a few counts. The genes are TRBV10-3 and TRBJ1-1; tentative D call: TRBD1 (6 bases). Germline V gene sequence: CDR1 ENHRY, CDR2 SYGVKD. V dropped 4 bases and J dropped 1 base, with 7 bases sitting between them. The CDR3 covers 13 residues. The CDR3 region has the DNA TGTGCCATCAGTGGGACAGCGAACACTGAAGCTTTCTTT. It specifies CAISGTANTEAFF.

This chain links TRBV5-4 with TRBJ2-7; perhaps TRBD1 as D (6 bases). V was shortened by 3 bases and J by 2 bases, with 18 bases between the two germline ends. Germline CDR1 reads SGHNT; CDR2 reads YYREEE (reference sequence). The CDR3 consists of 16 residues. In DNA form, the CDR3 reads TGTGCCAGCAGCTGGGGGCGCTTACGAGGCCCCTACGAGCAGTACTTC. Translation gives CASSWGRLRGPYEQYF.

The chain carries TRBV4-1 and TRBJ2-7; D gene ambiguous. With 0 bases removed from V and 3 bases from J, the gap between germline ends came to 15 bases. The germline CDR1 and CDR2 sequences are MGHRA and YSYEKL. CDR3 length: 16 amino acids. The CDR3 sequence is CASSQDQAGDHYEQYF. In DNA, the CDR3 is TGCGCCAGCAGCCAAGATCAGGCAGGCGACCACTACGAGCAGTACTTC.

This chain connects TRBV5-1 to TRBJ2-1; 16 positions match TRBD2. The CDR3 contains 16 residues. CDR1 is SGHRS and CDR2 is YFSETQ in the germline V gene. V lost 4 bases, J lost 8 bases, and 6 bases stayed unmatched. In DNA form, the CDR3 reads TGCGCCAGCAGCGCCGGGACTAGCGGGAGGGGATATGAGCAGTTCTTC. Translating it yields CASSAGTSGRGYEQFF.

The CDR3 is CATSRDRGFTEAFF. CDR3 nucleotide sequence: TGTGCCACCAGCAGGGACAGGGGTTTTACTGAAGCTTTCTTT. The chain has TRBV15 and TRBJ1-1, with 9 bases that match TRBD1. J lost 5 bases, V lost 3 bases, and 4 bases had no gene match. From germline, CDR1 is LNHNV and CDR2 YYDKDF (reference sequence). The CDR3 sequence is 14 residues long.

In this sample, this clone turned up once. The DNA of the CDR3 is TGCGCCAGCAGCCCGGGACAGGGGGGCCCGAACACCGGGGAGCTGTTTTTT. Encoded protein: CASSPGQGGPNTGELFF. The chain uses TRBV5-1 and TRBJ2-2; 11 bases line up with TRBD1. Germline V gene sequence: CDR1 SGHRS, CDR2 YFSETQ. Trimming at V came to 4 bases and at J to 0 bases, leaving 5 bases not matched to a gene. This CDR3 has 17 amino acids.

CDR3: CASIQQGKRNQPQHF. The CDR3 bases are TGTGCCAGCATACAACAGGGGAAGCGCAATCAGCCCCAGCATTTT. V is TRBV6-6 and J is TRBJ1-5, with TRBD1 matching 7 bases. From germline, CDR1 is MNHNY and CDR2 SVGAGI (reference sequence). This CDR3 has 15 residues. Trimming at V came to 7 bases and at J to 2 bases, leaving 8 bases not matched to a gene.

V gene TRBV27 combines with J gene TRBJ2-3, with 12 bases fitting TRBD2. V gave up 7 bases and J gave up 8 bases; unmatched junction bases: 7. CDR1 is MNHEY, CDR2 SMNVEV, per germline (reference sequence). The CDR3 consists of 14 residues. Here the CDR3 DNA reads TGTGCCAGCACTCTAGCGGGGGGGCCGGGTACGCAGTATTTT. Protein product: CASTLAGGPGTQYF.

This sequence joins TRBV5-4 and TRBJ1-1; 7 positions agree with TRBD1. CDR3 length: 14 residues. Germline-derived CDR1 and CDR2 are SGHNT and YYREEE (reference sequence). J lost 6 bases, V lost 2 bases, and 7 bases had no gene match. CDR3: CASSFDRAISEAFF. The CDR3 DNA follows: TGTGCCAGCAGCTTCGACAGGGCTATATCTGAAGCTTTCTTT.

This chain uses TRBV21-1 with TRBJ2-4; the table assigns TRBD1, which was not confirmed against the DNA. TRBV21-1 is annotated as a pseudogene. The CDR3 extends over 17 amino acids. The CDR3 DNA is TGTGCCAGCAGCAAAGATGTTTGGGGCCTAGCCAAAAACATTCAGTACTTC. As protein: CASSKDVWGLAKNIQYF.

The CDR3: CASSFRSGRPKQFF. CDR3 coding DNA: TGTGCCAGCAGTTTTCGTAGCGGGAGGCCGAAGCAGTTCTTC. V and J are TRBV28 and TRBJ2-1, with TRBD2 identical over 10 bases. The junction had 7 bases not matched to a gene; V was cut back by 3 bases and J by 11 bases. The length of the CDR3 is 14 residues. From germline, CDR1 is MDHEN and CDR2 SYDVKM.

This clone has just one count. V is TRBV9 and J is TRBJ2-1; D remains unclear. Germline CDR1 is SGDLS and CDR2 is YYNGEE. Trimming shortened V by 0 bases and J by 10 bases, and 14 bases separated the two germline ends. The CDR3 sequence is 14 residues long. The CDR3 sequence: CASSVAPDRREQFF. The CDR3 nucleotides read TGTGCCAGCAGCGTAGCCCCGGATCGCAGGGAGCAGTTCTTC.

The gene calls are TRBV4-1 and TRBJ2-1; 10 bases are shared with TRBD2. The CDR3 runs 15 residues. The V segment lost 3 bases and the J segment 4 bases; nucleotides outside the gene matches: 3. From germline, CDR1 is MGHRA and CDR2 YSYEKL. In DNA form, the CDR3 reads TGCGCCAGCAGCCAGACTAGCGGGTATTACAATGAGCAGTTCTTC. Translated, it gives CASSQTSGYYNEQFF.

In this sample, this clone turned up a few times. A junction boundary mismatches the germline segment, possibly from a read error. This sequence joins TRBV19 and TRBJ2-1; 7 bases align to TRBD1. The CDR3 covers 15 residues. The germline V gene has CDR1 LNHDA and CDR2 SQIVND (reference sequence). The CDR3 region is CASSVDRASYNEQFF. CDR3 nucleotide sequence: TGTGCCAGTAGTGTAGACAGGGCCTCCTACAATGAGCAGTTCTTC.